There are a few counts of the clone carrying this T cell receptor beta chain. Amplification of TCR beta CDR3 regions used RNA as the template. Using the HTBI primer set, a first-round RT-PCR was run on the TCR CDR3. TCRdb ran MiXCR on the multiplex PCR reads and lists one entry per CDR3 protein. The table has about 840,000 distinct CDR3 sequences, 38% seen once. This record belongs to a study of T cells in Graves' hyperthyroidism and ophthalmopathy. V lost 4 bases to trimming and J lost 8 bases; unmatched junction nucleotides: 9. CDR1 is SEHNR and CDR2 is FQNEAQ in the germline V gene (reference sequence). The CDR3 contains 14 residues.

This chain uses TRBV7-9 with TRBJ1-2; 8 nucleotides agree with TRBD1. This TCR came from a man younger than 30 with Graves' hyperthyroidism. Specimen: blood. The CDR3, as DNA: TGTGCCAGCAGCTCATCGGACAGGGTTGAGGGCTACACCTTC. Its translation: CASSSSDRVEGYTF.